The source of this T cell receptor beta chain is a study of CD8 T cells in Susac syndrome (dated by TCRdb to about 2019). Broadly, across the study: Among the Susac syndrome patients who were sequenced, clinically active disease was present in 5 or 6 and clinical remission was observed in fewer than ten. Repertoire sequencing was used to test whether CD8+ T cell activation and differentiation in Susac syndrome was antigen driven. At blood withdrawal, Susac syndrome patients were either therapy-naive, taking corticosteroids (in some cases with IVIg as well), or taking IVIg alone.

CDR1 is given as KGHDR and CDR2 as SFDVKD, both from the germline V gene. From its cysteine to its phenylalanine, the CDR3 spans 18 amino acids. Just CDR3 DNA is preserved here, 54 bases in frame from base 1. V drops 8 bases and J drops 1 base, leaving 23 bases in between. High-throughput TCR beta sequencing profiled peripheral blood CD8+ and CD4+ T cells from healthy donors, Susac syndrome patients and multiple sclerosis patients. The Susac syndrome patients fulfilled recently defined diagnostic criteria for either definite or probable disease. Bulk CD8+ and CD4+ T cells were purified by magnetic negative isolation, while CD8+ TEMRA cells were enriched using FACS. Blood was drawn into EDTA tubes, processed within 24 hours, and PBMCs were isolated by density gradient centrifugation. PBMCs intended for TCR sequencing were cryopreserved in liquid nitrogen and thawed later in a water bath at 37 degrees C. Purity of sorted or isolated CD4+, CD8+ and CD8+ TEMRA cells was at least 90%.

Study-wide findings and limitations: No clonal expansion was detected in the CD4+ T cell repertoire of Susac syndrome patients. The number of individuals in the TCR sequencing and HLA analysis was acknowledged as relatively small.

RNA was extracted using the RNeasy kit, and about 0.45 to 1 microgram was reverse transcribed with random hexamers. TCR beta CDR3 regions were amplified with the immunoSEQ multiplex PCR assay covering 54 Vbeta and 13 Jbeta segments. PCR amplification bias was corrected by using a synthetic template baseline for primer optimization and computational correction. For the original study's pipeline: Reads were annotated to V, D and J genes according to IMGT and were analyzed with immunoSEQ Analyzer, with only productive sequences retained. To calculate clonality, Shannon entropy was normalized by log2 of the number of productive unique sequences and then subtracted from one. Public and private clones were assessed among the 100 most prevalent clones of each patient and control. Clones were defined as Susac-specific if absent from the healthy and MS cohorts, from under 1,200 published viral clones and from other ImmuneACCESS disease sequences. TCRdb's own reprocessing of the public reads used fastp at Q25 and MiXCR and kept productive beta chains. Records with the same CDR3 protein are collapsed into one entry carrying the most frequent genes and DNA. TCRdb, not the original authors, processed these V and J calls. The sample table shows roughly 190,000 distinct CDR3 sequences, and 75% to 95% are seen once. The top ten clonotypes cover approximately 0.09% of the sample.

This clonotype was detected only once. Its recognized antigen is unknown. No much larger clonotype is one base removed from it; base qualities were not supplied. Evidence from one read is weak. The sequence is built from TRBV24-1 and TRBJ1-5; the D segment could be TRBD1, given 5 matching bases. Material: CD4+ T cells from PBMCs. The receptor's source is a human donor with Susac syndrome. The sequenced DNA: TGTGCCACCACTAGAGGGACCGCTTGGGAGGGGAGCAATCAGCCCCAGCATTTT. This sequence encodes CATTRGTAWEGSNQPQHF.